This T cell receptor (beta chain) came from a study of T cell responses to AZD1222 COVID-19 vaccine. Profiling relied on immunoSEQ multiplex PCR, and the TCRdb table lists in-frame clones only, not all of them. The repertoire consists of some 150,000 clones, with about 87% occurring once and the leading ten covering roughly a tenth. Pooling covered second doses at about 4 or about 12 weeks. CDR3 length equals 14 residues. Germline V lookup: CDR1 SGHRS, CDR2 YFSETQ. Trimming pared 3 bases from V and 4 bases from J, leaving 10 bases between. The material was peripheral blood, obtained 28 days after the second AZD1222 dose. The rearrangement links TRBV5-1 to TRBJ1-4, with D possibly being TRBD1 (5 bases). The sequence derives from an adult who received the AZD1222 COVID-19 vaccine. This CDR3 is CASSWGSNNEKLFF. Here the CDR3 DNA reads TGCGCCAGCAGCTGGGGGAGCAATAATGAAAAACTGTTTTTT.